The 29 T cell receptor beta chains listed next were all sequenced from one sample in a study of CD8+CD57+ T cells in acquired aplastic anemia. Profiling of TCR beta VDJ combinations and CDR3 sequences used genomic DNA as template. From the reads, TCRdb called clonotypes with MiXCR, one entry per CDR3 protein. The table records approximately 81,000 distinct CDR3 sequences, around 42% of them present only once. Specimen: sorted CD4+, CD8+, or CD8+CD57+ T cells (not recorded which) from PBMCs. The receptors shown here come from a human donor in good health, serving as a control.

Turning to this clonotype: This likely comes from a read error, as the CDR3 has no conserved phenylalanine or tryptophan at its end. The V call is TRBV29-1, the J call TRBJ2-7, with D possibly TRBD2 on 6 matching bases. The length of the CDR3 is 12 residues. The ends were cut back, 8 bases at V and 3 bases at J, with 14 bases in the middle. The germline V gene has CDR1 SQVTM and CDR2 ANQGSEA. CDR3 loop: CSFRDSGYEQYL. As DNA, the CDR3 is TGCAGCTTTCGGGACTCAGGCTACGAGCAGTACCTC.

A single count supports this clonotype. The chain carries TRBV29-1 and TRBJ1-2, with D perhaps TRBD1 (5 bases). Deletions cut 1 base from V and 2 bases from J, with 14 bases between. This CDR3 is 15 amino acids long. Germline CDR1 reads SQVTM; CDR2 reads ANQGSEA. CDR3: CSVEAGGVPNYGYTF. DNA of the CDR3: TGCAGCGTTGAAGCCGGGGGGGTCCCCAACTATGGCTACACCTTC.

The chain has TRBV30 and TRBJ2-3; 9 nucleotides align to TRBD2. Trimming took 4 bases from V and 8 from J; bases not matched to a gene: 7. Germline V lookup: CDR1 GTSNPN, CDR2 SVGIG (reference sequence). The CDR3 is 13 amino acids. CDR3 sequence (DNA): TGTGCCTGGACTAGCGGGGTAGGAGGTACGCAGTATTTT. Amino acid sequence: CAWTSGVGGTQYF.

The rearrangement uses TRBV4-1 and TRBJ1-4, with D unresolved. The V gene lost 3 bases and the J gene lost 0 bases, with 8 bases spanning the gap. There are 15 residues in the CDR3. Germline V gene data show CDR1 as MGHRA and CDR2 as YSYEKL. CDR3 DNA: TGCGCCAGCAGCCAGAAGGAAGCAACTAATGAAAAACTGTTTTTT. It is translated as CASSQKEATNEKLFF.

The chain couples TRBV19 to TRBJ1-1, with 7 bases aligning to TRBD1. CDR1 and CDR2 (germline): LNHDA, SQIVND (reference sequence). This CDR3 contains 15 residues. V dropped 5 bases and J dropped 3; count of bases not matched to a gene: 9. CDR3 bases: TGTGCCAGTAGTTGGGGTCTCGACAGGGACACTGAAGCTTTCTTT. The encoded protein is CASSWGLDRDTEAFF. Supplemented by reference TRBV19 and TRBJ1-1, the full variable domain reads DGGITQSPKYLFRKEGQNVTLSCEQNLNHDAMYWYRQDPGQGLRLIYYSQIVNDFQKGDIAEGYSVSREKKESFPLTVTSAQKNPTAFYLCASSWGLDRDTEAFFGQGTRLTVV.

J is TRBJ1-2 and V is TRBV12-3 or TRBV12-4; D gene ambiguous. CDR3 size: 13 residues. The ends were cut back, 5 bases at V and 4 bases at J, with 11 bases in the middle. CDR3 DNA: TGTGCCAGCAGTGCATCACGATCCTATGGCTACACCTTC. It encodes CASSASRSYGYTF.

The chain employs TRBV12-5 and TRBJ1-1; no clear D. Trimming shortened V by 5 bases and J by 3 bases, and 4 bases separated the two germline ends. This CDR3 spans 11 amino acids. CDR1 and CDR2 (germline): LGHNT, FRNRAP. CDR3 amino acids: CASGAYTEAFF. The CDR3, as DNA: TGTGCTAGTGGTGCGTACACTGAAGCTTTCTTT.

V usage is TRBV6-4 and J usage is TRBJ1-6, with D hard to call. CDR1 and CDR2 (germline): MRHNA, SNTAGT. The CDR3 totals 14 residues. V lost 6 bases, J lost 11 bases, and 17 bases lay in between. The CDR3 nucleotides are TGTGCCAGCAGCGACCGACGCGGAGGTGCACCCCTCCACTTT. Amino acid sequence: CASSDRRGGAPLHF.

This chain links TRBV28 with TRBJ1-5; D possibly corresponds to TRBD1 (5 bases). The CDR3 loop spans 17 amino acids. Germline loops: CDR1 MDHEN, CDR2 SYDVKM. V lost 1 base, J lost 5 bases, and 18 bases lay in between. The CDR3 DNA reads TGTGCCAGCAGTTTATCGAGCAGGGACCCGATGGATCAGCCCCAGCATTTT. Translating it yields CASSLSSRDPMDQPQHF.

This clonotype was observed many times. The V call is TRBV19, the J call TRBJ1-2; D unresolved. V dropped 3 bases and J dropped 0 bases, with 14 bases sitting between them. The CDR3 sequence is 16 residues long. Germline V lookup: CDR1 LNHDA, CDR2 SQIVND (reference sequence). This CDR3 reads CASSIGVPSPNYGYTF. The CDR3 DNA is TGTGCCAGTAGTATTGGGGTTCCTTCCCCTAACTATGGCTACACCTTC.

Turning to this clonotype: A read error may explain this, as a much larger clone is one base away. The chain is built from TRBV30 and TRBJ1-2; D is possibly TRBD1 (5 bases). Germline V lookup: CDR1 GTSNPN, CDR2 SVGIG (reference sequence). This CDR3 is built from 12 residues. The CDR3 DNA reads TGTGCCACCGTCGACAGCTCCTATGGCTACATCTTC. It translates to CATVDSSYGYIF.

The chain combines TRBV20-1 with TRBJ1-1, with no clear D. CDR3 length: 12 residues. Trimming cost V 8 bases and J 0 bases, with 10 bases left between them. In germline, CDR1 is DFQATT, CDR2 SNEGSKA (reference sequence). The CDR3, as DNA: TGCAGTAACCAGGCAATGAACACTGAAGCTTTCTTT. As protein: CSNQAMNTEAFF.

This clonotype was seen at least ten times. The chain is built from TRBV7-2 and TRBJ1-2, with TRBD1 matching 9 bases. The CDR3 spans 13 residues. The V gene's germline CDR1 is SGHTA and CDR2 FQGNSA. The V gene end was trimmed by 3 bases and the J gene end by 6 bases; junction bases not matched to a gene: 2. The CDR3 loop reads CASSLGQGDGYTF. CDR3 in DNA: TGTGCCAGCAGCTTGGGACAGGGTGATGGCTACACCTTC.

This clonotype showed up just a few times. The chain is built from TRBV7-6 and TRBJ2-7; perhaps TRBD2 as D (5 bases). The CDR3 is 16 residues long. The germline V and J ends were trimmed by 8 bases and 0 bases, with 20 bases remaining between them. Germline values: CDR1 SGHVS, CDR2 FNYEAQ. As DNA, the CDR3 is TGTGCCAGCGGCCTAGGGATCGGCGGGTCCTCCTACGAGCAGTACTTC. Translation gives CASGLGIGGSSYEQYF. Based on the CDR3 plus reference TRBV7-6 and TRBJ2-7, the full variable domain is GAGVSQSPRYKVTKRGQDVALRCDPISGHVSLYWYRQALGQGPEFLTYFNYEAQQDKSGLPNDRFSAERPEGSISTLTIQRTEQRDSAMYRCASGLGIGGSSYEQYFGPGTRLTVT.

DNA of the CDR3: TGCGCCAGCAGTGAGTCGGGTAGCGGGGGCGATGAGCAGTTCTTC. This encodes CASSESGSGGDEQFF. The gene calls are TRBV10-1 and TRBJ2-1; the match to TRBD2 covers 9 bases. V was pared by 0 bases and J by 8 bases, with 5 bases of the junction left unmatched. The CDR3 contains 15 residues. Germline values: CDR1 WNHNN, CDR2 SYGVQD (reference sequence).

This rearrangement joins TRBV4-1 to TRBJ2-7; perhaps TRBD1 as D (7 bases). V lost 4 bases, J lost 1 base, and 11 bases lay in between. This CDR3 spans 14 amino acids. Looked up from germline, CDR1 is MGHRA and CDR2 is YSYEKL. The CDR3 DNA follows: TGCGCCAGCAGCCCCGCGGGACAGTCCTACGAGCAGTACTTC. Residues: CASSPAGQSYEQYF.

Note on this clonotype: Germline and junction disagree at one end, which may indicate a read error. J is TRBJ1-2 and V is TRBV7-9; D call uncertain. This CDR3 spans 15 amino acids. Germline assignment: CDR1 SEHNR and CDR2 FQNEAQ (reference sequence). DNA for the CDR3: TGCGCCAGCAGCTTAAGGGCTGACCTTAACTATGGCTACACCTTC. Translating gives CASSLRADLNYGYTF.

V is TRBV2 and J is TRBJ2-3; 8 positions match TRBD1. V gave up 7 bases and J gave up 0 bases; unmatched junction bases: 6. The CDR3 has 15 residues. CDR1 and CDR2 from the germline V gene are SNHLY and FYNNEI. Here the CDR3 DNA reads TGTGCCAGCATCGGACAGGGCTCTAGCACAGATACGCAGTATTTT. Translated, it gives CASIGQGSSTDTQYF. Using reference TRBV2 and TRBJ2-3 for the parts outside the CDR3, the full variable domain is EPEVTQTPSHQVTQMGQEVILRCVPISNHLYFYWYRQILGQKVEFLVSFYNNEISEKSEIFDDQFSVERPDGSNFTLKIRSTKLEDSAMYFCASIGQGSSTDTQYFGPGTRLTVL.

The J gene is TRBJ2-7, the V gene TRBV20-1; TRBD2 agrees at 9 bases. Unmatched junction bases numbered 14, after V lost 1 base and J lost 7 bases. Germline V CDR1 and CDR2: DFQATT, SNEGSKA (reference sequence). The CDR3 runs 16 residues. The CDR3 DNA reads TGCAGTGCTAGAGGTCTAGCGGGGACGGATAATGAGGAGCAGTACTTC. It specifies CSARGLAGTDNEEQYF.

The chain uses TRBV29-1 and TRBJ1-1; TRBD1 is a possible D gene (6 bases). CDR3 length equals 12 residues. Germline CDR1 and CDR2: SQVTM and ANQGSEA. Trimming left V 7 bases short and J 0 bases short, with 9 bases between. The CDR3 loop reads CSGGTMNTEAFF. The CDR3 DNA is TGCAGCGGAGGGACAATGAACACTGAAGCTTTCTTT.

The J gene is TRBJ2-1, the V gene TRBV15, with D uncertain. The germline V gene encodes CDR1 LNHNV and CDR2 YYDKDF (reference sequence). The CDR3 covers 12 residues. Trimming pared 0 bases from V and 9 bases from J, leaving 6 bases between. The CDR3 reads CATSRDGGEQFF. The CDR3 region has the DNA TGTGCCACCAGCAGAGATGGCGGTGAGCAGTTCTTC.

The rearrangement uses TRBV15 and TRBJ2-5; D possibly corresponds to TRBD1 (6 bases). Germline CDR1 is LNHNV and CDR2 is YYDKDF (reference sequence). The CDR3 consists of 16 residues. V was pared by 0 bases and J by 9 bases, with 20 bases between. The CDR3, as DNA: TGTGCCACCAGCAGAGACCAGGGGCCGGAACTTAATCCCCAGTACTTC. As protein: CATSRDQGPELNPQYF.

Concerning this clonotype: One end of the junction varies from germline; a read error may be responsible. The chain has TRBV4-1 and TRBJ1-1; D uncertain. The CDR3 is made up of 15 amino acids. Germline-derived CDR1 and CDR2 are MGHRA and YSYEKL. The CDR3 loop is CASSQEGLGSTEALF. The CDR3 coding sequence is TGCGCCAGCAGCCAAGAAGGTTTGGGGAGCACTGAAGCTCTCTTT.

The CDR3 spells CASSPIAEDEQFF. The CDR3 region has the DNA TGTGCCAGCAGCCCAATAGCGGAAGATGAGCAGTTCTTC. The chain carries TRBV7-8 and TRBJ2-1, with TRBD2 as a possible D gene (6 bases). CDR1 is SGHVS and CDR2 is FQNEAQ in the germline V gene. The ends were cut back, 5 bases at V and 8 bases at J, with 13 bases in the middle. This CDR3 has 13 amino acids.

This clonotype was found many times. The chain combines TRBV9 with TRBJ1-3; no reliable D call. V lost 3 bases to trimming and J lost 7 bases, with 8 bases between them. The germline gives CDR1 SGDLS, CDR2 YYNGEE. The CDR3 has 12 amino acids. The CDR3 coding sequence is TGTGCCAGCAGCGGCCCAAAGAACACCATATATTTT. Translation gives CASSGPKNTIYF.

This clonotype was seen ten or more times. The V gene is TRBV7-9, the J gene TRBJ2-2, with D unclear. Germline CDR1 reads SEHNR; CDR2 reads FQNEAQ (reference sequence). The CDR3 totals 13 residues. V was shortened by 3 bases and J by 7 bases, with 9 bases between the two germline ends. CDR3 sequence reads: CASSLGSLGELFF. The CDR3 DNA reads TGTGCCAGCAGCTTGGGCAGCCTCGGGGAGCTGTTTTTT.

The chain employs TRBV28 and TRBJ1-2, with 7 bases identical to TRBD1. This CDR3 has 16 amino acids. V gave up 2 bases and J gave up 0 bases; unmatched junction bases: 6. The germline V gene has CDR1 MDHEN and CDR2 SYDVKM. The CDR3 sequence is CASSLRTGLANYGYTF. The CDR3 nucleotides read TGTGCCAGCAGTTTAAGGACAGGCTTAGCTAACTATGGCTACACCTTC.

This chain joins TRBV10-2 and TRBJ2-7; D possibly corresponds to TRBD1 (5 bases). Germline V gives CDR1 WSHSY, CDR2 SAAADI. CDR3 length: 14 amino acids. The V end lost 6 bases, the J end lost 1 base, and 13 bases lay between the germline ends. In DNA, the CDR3 is TGCGCCAGCAGCCAAACGCCAGGGTCCTACGAGCAGTACTTC. This translates into CASSQTPGSYEQYF.

This clonotype was detected a few times. The CDR3 sequence: CASRPGTGITYEQYF. The CDR3 DNA reads as TGTGCCAGCAGACCCGGGACAGGGATAACCTACGAGCAGTACTTC. The V gene is TRBV6-1, the J gene TRBJ2-7; 9 bases line up with TRBD1. This CDR3 is 15 amino acids long. The J segment lost 2 bases and the V segment lost 6 bases, leaving 8 bases of the junction unmatched. Germline CDR1 and CDR2: MNHNS and SASEGT.